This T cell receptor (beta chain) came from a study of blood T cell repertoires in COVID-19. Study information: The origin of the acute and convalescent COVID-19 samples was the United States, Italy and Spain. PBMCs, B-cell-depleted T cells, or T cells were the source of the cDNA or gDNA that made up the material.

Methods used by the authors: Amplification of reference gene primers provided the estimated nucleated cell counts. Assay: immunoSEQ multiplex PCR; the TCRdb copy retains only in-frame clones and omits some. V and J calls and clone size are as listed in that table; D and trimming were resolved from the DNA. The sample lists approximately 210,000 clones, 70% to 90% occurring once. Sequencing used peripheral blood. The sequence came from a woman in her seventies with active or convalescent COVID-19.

The CDR3 region is CATSDPGLAVNEQFF. DNA for the CDR3: TGTGCCACCAGTGACCCGGGACTAGCGGTTAATGAGCAGTTCTTC. The chain recombines TRBV24-1 with TRBJ2-1, with 11 positions matching TRBD2. This CDR3 has 15 amino acids. The trim removed 4 bases at V and 7 bases at J, leaving 5 bases unmatched. Germline CDR1 and CDR2: KGHDR and SFDVKD.